These T cell receptor beta chains were read from a single sample in a study of siplizumab effects on memory and regulatory T cells. Measured with immunoSEQ multiplex PCR; TCRdb has only the in-frame clones, and not every one. Of about 97,000 clones in the sample, about 93% are singletons; the top ten hold around 13%. The sample comprised non-Treg CD4+ T cells sorted from blood. The receptors here all came from a human donor in good health. The CDR3 runs from the conserved cysteine through the conserved F or W. The order of the fields is CDR3 DNA, CDR3 protein, clone size, CDR3 length, J gene, V gene, D gene. The D gene is left open where the match is weak. Part of the rows lack a size; the others show once, few, many or a class for expanded clones.

CDR3 DNA: TGTGCCAGCAGCTTAAAAACACCGGGACAACTCGAAGAGACCCAGTACTTC; CDR3 protein: CASSLKTPGQLEETQYF; clone size: -; CDR3 length: 17; J gene: TRBJ2-5; V gene: TRBV7-9; D gene: -
CDR3 DNA: TGCGCCAGCAGCTTGTGGGGGACGGACACGGATACGCAGTATTTT; CDR3 protein: CASSLWGTDTDTQYF; clone size: -; CDR3 length: 15; J gene: TRBJ2-3; V gene: TRBV5-1; D gene: -
CDR3 DNA: TGTGCCAGCAGCCCGCGGGGGGAGGGTACGCAGTATTTT; CDR3 protein: CASSPRGEGTQYF; clone size: -; CDR3 length: 13; J gene: TRBJ2-3; V gene: TRBV7-8; D gene: TRBD2
CDR3 DNA: TGTGCCAGCAGCTTAACGATATCGAACAGCCCTGGCTACACCTTC; CDR3 protein: CASSLTISNSPGYTF; clone size: -; CDR3 length: 15; J gene: TRBJ1-2; V gene: TRBV5-8; D gene: -
CDR3 DNA: TGTGCCAGCAGCTTAGAGGTAGGGGGCAGCTACGAGCAGTACTTC; CDR3 protein: CASSLEVGGSYEQYF; clone size: once; CDR3 length: 15; J gene: TRBJ2-7; V gene: TRBV7-2; D gene: TRBD1
CDR3 DNA: TGTGCCAGTTACCCGGGGGGATTTAACACTGAAGCTTTCTTT; CDR3 protein: CASYPGGFNTEAFF; clone size: -; CDR3 length: 14; J gene: TRBJ1-1; V gene: TRBV19; D gene: -
CDR3 DNA: TGTGCCAGCAGCTTAGGTTTGCAAGATTCTAGCACAGATACGCAGTATTTT; CDR3 protein: CASSLGLQDSSTDTQYF; clone size: -; CDR3 length: 17; J gene: TRBJ2-3; V gene: TRBV7-3; D gene: -
CDR3 DNA: TGTGCCGGCGGGGACAGGGTCGGCACCGGGGAGCTGTTTTTT; CDR3 protein: CAGGDRVGTGELFF; clone size: few; CDR3 length: 14; J gene: TRBJ2-2; V gene: TRBV6-1; D gene: TRBD1
CDR3 DNA: TGTGCCAGTAGTATTGGCTATGGCTACACCTTC; CDR3 protein: CASSIGYGYTF; clone size: -; CDR3 length: 11; J gene: TRBJ1-2; V gene: TRBV19; D gene: -
CDR3 DNA: TGCGCCAGCAGACCGGACAGGGGGCGGACTGAAGCTTTCTTT; CDR3 protein: CASRPDRGRTEAFF; clone size: -; CDR3 length: 14; J gene: TRBJ1-1; V gene: TRBV5-1; D gene: TRBD1
CDR3 DNA: TGTGCCAGTAATCATCGGGGCAGGGAAAATCAGCCCCAGCATTTT; CDR3 protein: CASNHRGRENQPQHF; clone size: -; CDR3 length: 15; J gene: TRBJ1-5; V gene: TRBV19; D gene: -
CDR3 DNA: TGTGCCAGCAGTTTACCGACCCCAAATGAGCAGTTCTTC; CDR3 protein: CASSLPTPNEQFF; clone size: -; CDR3 length: 13; J gene: TRBJ2-1; V gene: TRBV28; D gene: -
CDR3 DNA: TGTGCCAGCTCACAGGACCTCTCCCTTGCCAATGAGCAGTTCTTC; CDR3 protein: CASSQDLSLANEQFF; clone size: -; CDR3 length: 15; J gene: TRBJ2-1; V gene: TRBV18; D gene: -
CDR3 DNA: TGTGCCAGCAGCCCTATAGCGGGAGGGAGAGATACGCAGTATTTT; CDR3 protein: CASSPIAGGRDTQYF; clone size: -; CDR3 length: 15; J gene: TRBJ2-3; V gene: TRBV7-2; D gene: TRBD2
CDR3 DNA: TGTGCCAGCAGCTTATATGGAACAGTTAGCAATCAGCCCCAGCATTTT; CDR3 protein: CASSLYGTVSNQPQHF; clone size: -; CDR3 length: 16; J gene: TRBJ1-5; V gene: TRBV7-2; D gene: -
CDR3 DNA: TGTGCCAGCCGGGACAGGGTGAATGGCGAGCAGTACTTC; CDR3 protein: CASRDRVNGEQYF; clone size: -; CDR3 length: 13; J gene: TRBJ2-7; V gene: TRBV6-5; D gene: TRBD1
CDR3 DNA: TGTGCCAGCAGCCTCATTCTGGGGAGCACAGATACGCAGTATTTT; CDR3 protein: CASSLILGSTDTQYF; clone size: -; CDR3 length: 15; J gene: TRBJ2-3; V gene: TRBV4-2; D gene: -
CDR3 DNA: TGTGCCATTTCGACAGGGGGGAACTATGGCTACACCTTC; CDR3 protein: CAISTGGNYGYTF; clone size: once; CDR3 length: 13; J gene: TRBJ1-2; V gene: TRBV10-3; D gene: TRBD1
CDR3 DNA: TGTGCCAGCAGTCTATCAGCGGGGGGGGGTGAGCAGTTCTTC; CDR3 protein: CASSLSAGGGEQFF; clone size: -; CDR3 length: 14; J gene: TRBJ2-1; V gene: TRBV6-6; D gene: TRBD2
CDR3 DNA: TGTGCCAGCAGTGGCACGGGACAGCCGATGAACACTGAAGCTTTCTTT; CDR3 protein: CASSGTGQPMNTEAFF; clone size: -; CDR3 length: 16; J gene: TRBJ1-1; V gene: TRBV28; D gene: TRBD1
CDR3 DNA: TGTGCCAGCAGCTTGGAACTAGCTGAATACAATGAGCAGTTCTTC; CDR3 protein: CASSLELAEYNEQFF; clone size: -; CDR3 length: 15; J gene: TRBJ2-1; V gene: TRBV5-4; D gene: -
CDR3 DNA: TGTGCCAGCAGTAGGACAGGGTCCCACGAGCAGTACTTC; CDR3 protein: CASSRTGSHEQYF; clone size: -; CDR3 length: 13; J gene: TRBJ2-7; V gene: TRBV6-6; D gene: TRBD1
CDR3 DNA: TGTGCCAGTAGTCCTAGCGGTCCACCGGGGGAGACCCAGTACTTC; CDR3 protein: CASSPSGPPGETQYF; clone size: -; CDR3 length: 15; J gene: TRBJ2-5; V gene: TRBV19; D gene: TRBD2
CDR3 DNA: TGCGCCAGCAGTCAATCGGACCGGACCTACGAGCAGTACTTC; CDR3 protein: CASSQSDRTYEQYF; clone size: -; CDR3 length: 14; J gene: TRBJ2-7; V gene: TRBV23-1; D gene: -
CDR3 DNA: TGCAGCGTTGGAGAGGGCAGGGCCAGAACAGATACGCAGTATTTT; CDR3 protein: CSVGEGRARTDTQYF; clone size: -; CDR3 length: 15; J gene: TRBJ2-3; V gene: TRBV29-1; D gene: -
CDR3 DNA: TGCGCCAGCAGCTTGAATGGGGTGGGTTCCTACGAGCAGTACTTC; CDR3 protein: CASSLNGVGSYEQYF; clone size: -; CDR3 length: 15; J gene: TRBJ2-7; V gene: TRBV5-1; D gene: -
CDR3 DNA: TGCGCCAGCCAAGTGAAGTATTGTGTTTTTGCCCAGGGACAGTGCAATCAGCCCCAGCATTTT; CDR3 protein: CASQVKYCVFAQGQCNQPQHF; clone size: -; CDR3 length: 21; J gene: TRBJ1-5; V gene: TRBV10-1; D gene: TRBD1
CDR3 DNA: TGTGCCAGCAGTTCCCCCGCCACAGGAGGTCGGTACGAGCAGTACTTC; CDR3 protein: CASSSPATGGRYEQYF; clone size: few; CDR3 length: 16; J gene: TRBJ2-7; V gene: TRBV6-5; D gene: -
CDR3 DNA: TGTGCCAGCCACAGGCGGGTGAACACTGAAGCTTTCTTT; CDR3 protein: CASHRRVNTEAFF; clone size: once; CDR3 length: 13; J gene: TRBJ1-1; V gene: TRBV2; D gene: -
CDR3 DNA: TGTGCCTGGAGCCAGGGGTATAGCAATCAGCCCCAGCATTTT; CDR3 protein: CAWSQGYSNQPQHF; clone size: -; CDR3 length: 14; J gene: TRBJ1-5; V gene: TRBV30; D gene: -
CDR3 DNA: TGTGCCAGCAAACGGACTGAAGCCTACGAGCAGTACTTC; CDR3 protein: CASKRTEAYEQYF; clone size: once; CDR3 length: 13; J gene: TRBJ2-7; V gene: TRBV7-6; D gene: -
CDR3 DNA: TGTGCCAGCTTCCGTGGGAGGGCCTCAGGCACCGGGGAGCTGTTTTTT; CDR3 protein: CASFRGRASGTGELFF; clone size: once; CDR3 length: 16; J gene: TRBJ2-2; V gene: TRBV18; D gene: TRBD2
CDR3 DNA: TGTGCCAGCAGCGACCCTATGGGGGGAATCAACTCTGGGGCCAACGTCCTGACTTTC; CDR3 protein: CASSDPMGGINSGANVLTF; clone size: -; CDR3 length: 19; J gene: TRBJ2-6; V gene: TRBV9; D gene: -
CDR3 DNA: TGTGCCAGCAGTGAATCCAGCCCAGAGACCCAGTACTTC; CDR3 protein: CASSESSPETQYF; clone size: -; CDR3 length: 13; J gene: TRBJ2-5; V gene: TRBV2; D gene: -
CDR3 DNA: TGTGCCACCAGCAGAGGGGTAGGGTTCGATGGGGGCACTGAAGCTTTCTTT; CDR3 protein: CATSRGVGFDGGTEAFF; clone size: -; CDR3 length: 17; J gene: TRBJ1-1; V gene: TRBV15; D gene: -
CDR3 DNA: TGTGCCTCCGCCCCACGCTCCTACAATGAGCAGTTCTTC; CDR3 protein: CASAPRSYNEQFF; clone size: -; CDR3 length: 13; J gene: TRBJ2-1; V gene: TRBV30; D gene: -
CDR3 DNA: TGTGCCACCAGCAGGAGACTAGGCGGGAACCACAATGAGCAGTTCTTC; CDR3 protein: CATSRRLGGNHNEQFF; clone size: -; CDR3 length: 16; J gene: TRBJ2-1; V gene: TRBV15; D gene: -
CDR3 DNA: TGTGCCAGCAGTGAAGGGGCGGGACATGGACAAGAGACCCAGTACTTC; CDR3 protein: CASSEGAGHGQETQYF; clone size: -; CDR3 length: 16; J gene: TRBJ2-5; V gene: TRBV6-1; D gene: -
CDR3 DNA: TGTGCCATCAGGAGGGTTTCAGGGGCCAACGTCCTGACTTTC; CDR3 protein: CAIRRVSGANVLTF; clone size: -; CDR3 length: 14; J gene: TRBJ2-6; V gene: TRBV5-4; D gene: -
CDR3 DNA: TGCGCCAGCAGCGATCCCTACAATGAGCAGTTCTTC; CDR3 protein: CASSDPYNEQFF; clone size: once; CDR3 length: 12; J gene: TRBJ2-1; V gene: TRBV5-1; D gene: -
CDR3 DNA: TGTGCCAGCAGCCTTAGCGGGAGTGCACCTCGCACAGATACGCAGTATTTT; CDR3 protein: CASSLSGSAPRTDTQYF; clone size: -; CDR3 length: 17; J gene: TRBJ2-3; V gene: TRBV9; D gene: TRBD2
CDR3 DNA: TGTGCCAGTAGTGGGGTGCAAGAAGATACGCAGTATTTT; CDR3 protein: CASSGVQEDTQYF; clone size: once; CDR3 length: 13; J gene: TRBJ2-3; V gene: TRBV19; D gene: -
CDR3 DNA: TGTGCCAGCAGCTTGGGGGGCGGACGGACCTCTGGGGCCAACGTCCTGACTTTC; CDR3 protein: CASSLGGGRTSGANVLTF; clone size: -; CDR3 length: 18; J gene: TRBJ2-6; V gene: TRBV5-4; D gene: -
CDR3 DNA: TGCAGCGTAAGACGTAGCGGGATGCCCCAAGAGACCCAGTACTTC; CDR3 protein: CSVRRSGMPQETQYF; clone size: -; CDR3 length: 15; J gene: TRBJ2-5; V gene: TRBV29-1; D gene: TRBD2
CDR3 DNA: TGTGCCAGCACTACGGGACAGGGGGGCGCATATGGCTACACCTTC; CDR3 protein: CASTTGQGGAYGYTF; clone size: -; CDR3 length: 15; J gene: TRBJ1-2; V gene: TRBV6-1; D gene: TRBD1
CDR3 DNA: TGCGCCAGCAGTTCCGGACTAGCGGGACTGGAGACCCAGTACTTC; CDR3 protein: CASSSGLAGLETQYF; clone size: -; CDR3 length: 15; J gene: TRBJ2-5; V gene: TRBV4-1; D gene: TRBD2
CDR3 DNA: TGTGCCAGCAGTTACGCAGGGACGAAGGACGAGCAGTACTTC; CDR3 protein: CASSYAGTKDEQYF; clone size: -; CDR3 length: 14; J gene: TRBJ2-7; V gene: TRBV6-5; D gene: -
CDR3 DNA: TGTGCCAGCAGCGCTAGTCCCGGGAATGAGCAGTTCTTC; CDR3 protein: CASSASPGNEQFF; clone size: -; CDR3 length: 13; J gene: TRBJ2-1; V gene: TRBV7-2; D gene: -